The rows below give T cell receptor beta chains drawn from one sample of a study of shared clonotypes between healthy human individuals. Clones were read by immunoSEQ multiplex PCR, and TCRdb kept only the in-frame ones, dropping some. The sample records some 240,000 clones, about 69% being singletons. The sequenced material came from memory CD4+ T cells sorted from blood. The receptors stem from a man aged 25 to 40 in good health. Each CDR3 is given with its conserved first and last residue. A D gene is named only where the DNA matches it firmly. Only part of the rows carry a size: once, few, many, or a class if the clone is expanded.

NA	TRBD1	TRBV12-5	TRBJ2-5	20	CASGWRRDRLTDGPQETQYF	TGTGCTAGTGGTTGGCGCCGGGACAGGTTGACGGACGGCCCCCAAGAGACCCAGTACTTC
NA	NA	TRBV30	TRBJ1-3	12	CAGKTSGNTIYF	TGTGCCGGAAAAACCTCTGGAAACACCATATATTTT
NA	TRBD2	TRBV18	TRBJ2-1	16	CASSWTSLYVRNEQFF	TGTGCCAGCTCATGGACTAGCCTGTATGTTCGCAATGAGCAGTTCTTC
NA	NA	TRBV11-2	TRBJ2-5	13	CASSLVAQETQYF	TGTGCCAGCAGCTTAGTCGCCCAAGAGACCCAGTACTTC
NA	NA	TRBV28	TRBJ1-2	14	CATKARARGYGYTF	TGTGCCACCAAGGCCCGTGCCAGAGGATATGGCTACACCTTC
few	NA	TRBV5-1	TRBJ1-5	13	CASRIREDQPQHF	TGCGCCAGCAGAATCCGGGAGGATCAGCCCCAGCATTTT
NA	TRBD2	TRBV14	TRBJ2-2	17	CASSRYSGRGTTGELFF	TGTGCCAGCAGCCGATATAGCGGGAGGGGTACCACCGGGGAGCTGTTTTTT
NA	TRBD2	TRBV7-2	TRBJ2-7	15	CASSLTSGLSYEQYF	TGTGCCAGCAGCTTAACTAGCGGCCTCTCCTACGAGCAGTACTTC
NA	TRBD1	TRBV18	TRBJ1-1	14	CASSPRTGIAEAFF	TGTGCCAGCTCACCCAGGACAGGGATCGCTGAAGCTTTCTTT
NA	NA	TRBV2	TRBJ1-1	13	CASSEAMNTEAFF	TGTGCCAGCAGTGAAGCGATGAACACTGAAGCTTTCTTT
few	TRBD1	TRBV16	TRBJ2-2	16	CASSQSHGQGTGELFF	TGTGCCAGCAGCCAATCTCACGGACAGGGTACCGGGGAGCTGTTTTTT
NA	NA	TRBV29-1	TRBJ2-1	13	CSVEDRGYNEQFF	TGCAGCGTTGAAGATCGAGGGTACAATGAGCAGTTCTTC
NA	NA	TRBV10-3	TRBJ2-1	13	CAISGGIPNEQFF	TGTGCCATCTCGGGCGGGATCCCCAATGAGCAGTTCTTC
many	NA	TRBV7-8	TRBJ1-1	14	CASSFSQFNTEAFF	TGTGCCAGCAGCTTTTCACAATTCAACACTGAAGCTTTCTTT
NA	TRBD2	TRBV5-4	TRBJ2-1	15	CASSSGTSGRDEQFF	TGTGCCAGCAGCTCTGGGACTAGCGGGAGGGATGAGCAGTTCTTC
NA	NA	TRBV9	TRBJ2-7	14	CASSVSPDTYEQYF	TGTGCCAGCAGCGTTTCCCCGGACACCTACGAGCAGTACTTC
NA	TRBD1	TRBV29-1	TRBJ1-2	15	CSAKLPGQEGGGYTF	TGCAGCGCTAAGCTACCGGGACAGGAAGGGGGTGGCTACACCTTC
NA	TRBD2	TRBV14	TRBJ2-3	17	CASSRISGSRGTDTQYF	TGTGCCAGCTCTAGGATTAGCGGGAGCAGGGGCACAGATACGCAGTATTTT
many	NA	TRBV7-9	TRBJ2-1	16	CASSFRRLDDGNEQFF	TGTGCCAGCAGCTTCCGTCGACTAGACGACGGCAATGAGCAGTTCTTC
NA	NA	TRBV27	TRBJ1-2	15	CASSLSDRTNYGYTF	TGTGCCAGCAGTTTATCTGACAGAACTAACTATGGCTACACCTTC
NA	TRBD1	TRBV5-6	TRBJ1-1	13	CASRLQGYTEAFF	TGTGCCAGCAGATTACAGGGGTACACTGAAGCTTTCTTT
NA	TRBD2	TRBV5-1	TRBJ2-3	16	CASSLEGGGGTDTQYF	TGCGCCAGCAGCTTGGAAGGCGGGGGGGGGACAGATACGCAGTATTTT
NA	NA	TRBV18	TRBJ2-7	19	CASSPRNARATLGRPEQYF	TGTGCCAGCTCACCACGGAACGCTAGGGCGACTCTAGGGCGTCCCGAGCAGTACTTC
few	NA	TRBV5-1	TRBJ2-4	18	CASSRGHYANLAKNIQYF	TGCGCCAGCAGCCGGGGACATTACGCCAACCTAGCCAAAAACATTCAGTACTTC
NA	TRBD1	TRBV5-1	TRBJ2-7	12	CASSRQGYEQYF	TGCGCCAGCAGCCGACAGGGCTACGAGCAGTACTTC
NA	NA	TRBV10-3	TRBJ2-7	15	CAISDGRGYSYEQYF	TGTGCCATCAGTGATGGACGCGGTTACTCCTACGAGCAGTACTTC
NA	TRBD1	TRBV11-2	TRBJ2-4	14	CASSLGQGEGIQYF	TGTGCCAGCAGCTTAGGACAGGGGGAAGGCATTCAGTACTTC
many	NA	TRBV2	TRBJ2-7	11	CASRDLDEQYF	TGTGCCAGCCGGGACCTTGACGAGCAGTACTTC
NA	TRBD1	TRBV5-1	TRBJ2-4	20	CASSPEGQVYPLLAKNIQYF	TGCGCCAGCAGCCCAGAGGGACAGGTATATCCATTACTAGCCAAAAACATTCAGTACTTC
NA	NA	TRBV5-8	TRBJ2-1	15	CASSFHRISYNEQFF	TGTGCCAGCAGCTTCCACAGGATCTCCTACAATGAGCAGTTCTTC
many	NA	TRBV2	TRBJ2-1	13	CASSWGQDNEQFF	TGTGCCAGCAGTTGGGGACAAGACAATGAGCAGTTCTTC
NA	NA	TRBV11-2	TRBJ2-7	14	CASSLDSAAYEQYF	TGTGCCAGCAGCTTAGATAGCGCGGCCTACGAGCAGTACTTC
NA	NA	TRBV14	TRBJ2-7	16	CASRSSRGAFPNEQYF	TGTGCCAGCAGATCATCCAGGGGCGCTTTCCCCAACGAGCAGTACTTC
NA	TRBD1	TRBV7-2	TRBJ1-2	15	CASSPWTGPLYGYTF	TGTGCCAGCAGCCCATGGACAGGGCCCCTCTATGGCTACACCTTC
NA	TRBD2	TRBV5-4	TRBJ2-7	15	CASSLVDSGRNEQYF	TGTGCCAGCAGCTTGGTGGATAGCGGGAGGAACGAGCAGTACTTC
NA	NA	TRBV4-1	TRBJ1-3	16	CASSRAGMVSGNTIYF	TGCGCCAGCAGCCGGGCAGGGATGGTATCTGGAAACACCATATATTTT
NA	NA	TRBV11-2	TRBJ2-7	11	CASSSWAEQYF	TGTGCCAGCAGCTCGTGGGCGGAGCAGTACTTC
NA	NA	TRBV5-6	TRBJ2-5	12	CASSGGGETQYF	TGTGCCAGCAGCGGTGGGGGGGAGACCCAGTACTTC
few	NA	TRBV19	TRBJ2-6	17	CASSIKSSGSGANVLTF	TGTGCCAGTAGTATAAAGTCTTCCGGCTCTGGGGCCAACGTCCTGACTTTC
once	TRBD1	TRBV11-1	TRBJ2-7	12	CASSLVQGEQYF	TGTGCCAGCAGCTTAGTACAGGGGGAGCAGTACTTC
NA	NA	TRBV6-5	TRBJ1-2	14	CANSTVPINYGYTF	TGTGCCAACTCGACAGTGCCTATCAACTATGGCTACACCTTC
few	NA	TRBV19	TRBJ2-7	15	CASSIVGGIPYEQYF	TGTGCCAGTAGTATAGTTGGAGGGATTCCCTACGAGCAGTACTTC
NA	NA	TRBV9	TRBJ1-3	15	CASSAGWVSGNTIYF	TGTGCCAGCAGCGCGGGCTGGGTCTCTGGAAACACCATATATTTT
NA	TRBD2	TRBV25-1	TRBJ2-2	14	CASKLAGTVGELFF	TGTGCCAGCAAACTAGCGGGAACGGTCGGGGAGCTGTTTTTT
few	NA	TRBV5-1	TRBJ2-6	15	CASSLGRSGANVLTF	TGCGCCAGCAGCTTGGGCCGGTCTGGGGCCAACGTCCTGACTTTC
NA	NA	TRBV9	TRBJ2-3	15	CASSFQGGYTDTQYF	TGTGCCAGCAGCTTCCAGGGGGGCTACACAGATACGCAGTATTTT
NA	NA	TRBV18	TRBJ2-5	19	CASSPLVSGRQTSQETQYF	TGTGCCAGCTCACCACTAGTATCTGGGAGGCAAACTTCCCAAGAGACCCAGTACTTC
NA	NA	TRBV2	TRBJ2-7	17	CASSRRLNDILDDEQYF	TGTGCCAGCAGCAGGCGGCTAAATGATATCCTCGACGACGAGCAGTACTTC
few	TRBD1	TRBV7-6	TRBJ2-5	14	CASSLVGQKETQYF	TGTGCCAGCAGCTTAGTGGGACAGAAAGAGACCCAGTACTTC
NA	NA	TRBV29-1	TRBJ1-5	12	CSVGGYNQPQHF	TGCAGCGTGGGCGGTTACAATCAGCCCCAGCATTTT
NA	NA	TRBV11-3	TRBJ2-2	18	CASSRSTVWGGNTGELFF	TGTGCCAGCAGCCGTTCCACCGTTTGGGGAGGTAACACCGGGGAGCTGTTTTTT
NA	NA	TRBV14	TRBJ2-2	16	CASSQELGRWAGELFF	TGTGCCAGCAGCCAAGAACTGGGGAGATGGGCCGGGGAGCTGTTTTTT
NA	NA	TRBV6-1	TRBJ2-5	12	CASSEGGETQYF	TGTGCCAGCAGTGAAGGGGGAGAGACCCAGTACTTC
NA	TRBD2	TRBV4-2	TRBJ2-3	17	CASSRLAGTSSTDTQYF	TGTGCCAGCAGTAGACTAGCGGGGACGTCTAGCACAGATACGCAGTATTTT